This T cell receptor beta chain was profiled in a study of blood T cell repertoires in COVID-19. The overall study: Whether acute or convalescent, the COVID-19 samples came from the United States, Italy and Spain. Sample material is recorded as cDNA or gDNA derived from T cells, B-cell-depleted T cells, or PBMCs.

TCRdb's table, derived via immunoSEQ multiplex PCR, lists solely in-frame clones and lacks some. Counted here are under 200,000 clones, approximately 79% occurring once; the ten biggest clones make up over 13%. Trimming removed 4 bases at V and 0 bases at J, with 16 bases between. This CDR3 contains 16 residues. CDR1 SGHRS and CDR2 YFSETQ come from the germline V gene. Material: peripheral blood. The clonotype comes from a man younger than 45 with active or convalescent COVID-19. The rearrangement links TRBV5-1 to TRBJ1-1, with TRBD1 as a possible D gene (5 bases). This chain's CDR3 is CASSPRGGTVNTEAFF. The CDR3 DNA sequence: TGCGCCAGCAGCCCCCGGGGAGGGACGGTGAACACTGAAGCTTTCTTT.